The 27 T cell receptor beta chains given below trace back to one sample, sequenced in a study of blood T cell repertoires in COVID-19. Method: immunoSEQ multiplex PCR; TCRdb's copy keeps in-frame clones and lacks some. This sample has 160,000 or so clones, with around 80% found just once. Sample: peripheral blood. The source of these receptors is a woman in her 70s with acute or convalescent COVID-19.

This chain joins TRBV3-1 (or the pseudogene TRBV3-2) and TRBJ1-2, with D unresolved. Trimming cost V 0 bases and J 8 bases, with 13 bases left between them. This CDR3 has 14 residues. Germline values: CDR1 LGHDT, CDR2 YNNKEL (reference sequence). The CDR3 bases are TGTGCCAGCAGCCAAGATCGTAACCCCCGGGGCTACACCTTC. Its translation is CASSQDRNPRGYTF.

The chain recombines TRBV6-1 with TRBJ1-6; 9 nucleotides line up with TRBD1. Germline CDR1 MNHNS, CDR2 SASEGT. The V and J ends lost 1 base and 6 bases, in that order; junction bases with no gene match: 10. This CDR3 region has 18 residues. The CDR3, as DNA: TGTGCCAGCAGTGAAGTAGTAACAGGGGGCTCAGTTAATTCACCCCTCCACTTT. Translated, it gives CASSEVVTGGSVNSPLHF.

The chain links TRBV7-8 to TRBJ2-7; TRBD2 aligns across 10 bases. Germline assignment: CDR1 SGHVS and CDR2 FQNEAQ. V lost 4 bases and J lost 2; bases outside the gene matches: 5. This CDR3 is built from 15 residues. The CDR3 here is CASSYGLAETYEQYF. The CDR3, as DNA: TGTGCCAGCAGCTACGGACTAGCGGAGACCTACGAGCAGTACTTC. The full variable domain, in which reference TRBV7-8 and TRBJ2-7 provide the parts outside the CDR3, is GAGVSQSPRYKVAKRGQDVALRCDPISGHVSLFWYQQALGQGPEFLTYFQNEAQLDKSGLPSDRFFAERPEGSVSTLKIQRTQQEDSAVYLCASSYGLAETYEQYFGPGTRLTVT.

This sequence joins TRBV5-1 and TRBJ2-3; 7 nucleotides line up with TRBD1. In germline, CDR1 is SGHRS, CDR2 YFSETQ. The CDR3 consists of 16 residues. Trimming removed 5 bases from V and 2 bases from J; junction bases left unmatched: 11. The CDR3 bases are TGCGCCAGCAGTCCACTGCCCGGGACAGTCACAGATACGCAGTATTTT. It codes for CASSPLPGTVTDTQYF. The full variable domain, rest sourced from reference TRBV5-1 and TRBJ2-3, is KAGVTQTPRYLIKTRGQQVTLSCSPISGHRSVSWYQQTPGQGLQFLFEYFSETQRNKGNFPGRFSGRQFSNSRSEMNVSTLELGDSALYLCASSPLPGTVTDTQYFGPGTRLTVL.

This clone turned up a few times. This sequence joins TRBV2 and TRBJ1-6; TRBD1 agrees at 7 bases. J lost 10 bases, V lost 1 base, and 7 bases had no gene match. Germline values: CDR1 SNHLY, CDR2 FYNNEI. The CDR3 has 15 residues. CDR3 sequence: CASSEVGTVQSPLHF. In nucleotides, the CDR3 is TGTGCCAGCAGTGAAGTTGGGACAGTGCAATCACCCCTCCACTTT.

The chain employs TRBV10-1 and TRBJ2-3, with 13 bases identical to TRBD2. CDR3 size: 18 residues. V was clipped by 3 bases and J by 1 base; unmatched bases: 7. Germline CDR1 reads WNHNN; CDR2 reads SYGVQD (reference sequence). The CDR3 protein is CASSETSGRGVGTDTQYF. In nucleotides, the CDR3 is TGCGCCAGCAGTGAAACTAGCGGGAGGGGAGTGGGCACAGATACGCAGTATTTT.

V is TRBV19 and J is TRBJ2-3, with 7 bases lining up with TRBD1. This CDR3 comprises 16 residues. Trimming removed 1 base from V and 4 bases from J; junction bases left unmatched: 8. Germline V gene data show CDR1 as LNHDA and CDR2 as SQIVND (reference sequence). This chain's CDR3 is CASSIVGRGYADTQYF. The CDR3 DNA follows: TGTGCCAGTAGTATAGTTGGCAGGGGGTACGCAGATACGCAGTATTTT.

The chain combines TRBV5-1 with TRBJ1-5; D gene ambiguous. Germline CDR1 reads SGHRS; CDR2 reads YFSETQ. The CDR3 totals 14 residues. V lost 4 bases to trimming and J lost 3 bases, with 11 bases between them. In DNA form, the CDR3 reads TGCGCCAGCAGCGCGGGTATAGACAATCAGCCCCAGCATTTT. It yields the protein CASSAGIDNQPQHF.

The chain joins TRBV28 to TRBJ1-6; the D gene is possibly TRBD1 (5 bases). CDR3 length: 14 amino acids. V lost 3 bases and J 6 bases, leaving 9 bases between the germline ends. Germline loops: CDR1 MDHEN, CDR2 SYDVKM. The CDR3 reads CASSFLQGNSPLHF. In DNA, the CDR3 is TGTGCCAGCAGTTTTCTCCAGGGTAATTCACCCCTCCACTTT.

The genes are TRBV6-5 and TRBJ2-3, with D maybe TRBD2 (5 bases). The V and J ends lost 7 bases and 3 bases respectively, with 14 bases between them. CDR3 length: 14 amino acids. Germline CDR1 reads MNHEY; CDR2 reads SVGAGI. This CDR3 reads CASTEGTATDTQYF. The CDR3 DNA follows: TGTGCCAGCACCGAGGGAACAGCTACAGATACGCAGTATTTT.

V usage is TRBV5-1 and J usage is TRBJ1-1; possibly TRBD1 for D (5 bases). V lost 0 bases and J 1 base, leaving 13 bases between the germline ends. Germline values: CDR1 SGHRS, CDR2 YFSETQ. The CDR3 covers 16 residues. The CDR3 DNA is TGCGCCAGCAGCTTGGACAGGAGGGAATGGAACACTGAAGCTTTCTTT. Translating gives CASSLDRREWNTEAFF.

The chain joins TRBV6-5 to TRBJ1-6; D might be TRBD1 (6 bases). The CDR3 totals 16 residues. The V gene's germline CDR1 is MNHEY and CDR2 SVGAGI. V was pared by 0 bases and J by 7 bases, with 13 bases between. The CDR3 nucleotides are TGTGCCAGCAGTTACTCAATAGGACAGCGGAATTCACCCCTCCACTTT. Residues: CASSYSIGQRNSPLHF.

The chain recombines TRBV29-1 with TRBJ1-5; 10 bases match TRBD1. CDR3 length equals 13 residues. Germline-derived CDR1 and CDR2 are SQVTM and ANQGSEA. V shed 4 bases, J shed 6 bases, and the junction held 3 bases outside the gene matches. The CDR3 here is CSVGQGASQPQHF. The CDR3 DNA follows: TGCAGCGTTGGACAGGGGGCCAGTCAGCCCCAGCATTTT.

V gene TRBV2 combines with J gene TRBJ1-1, with 8 bases fitting TRBD1. Germline CDR1 and CDR2: SNHLY and FYNNEI. The junction had 2 bases not matched to a gene; V was cut back by 2 bases and J by 0 bases. The CDR3 has 15 residues. The CDR3 loop is CASSEQGAMNTEAFF. CDR3 bases: TGTGCCAGCAGTGAACAGGGGGCGATGAACACTGAAGCTTTCTTT.

The V gene is TRBV18, the J gene TRBJ1-1; D unresolved. This CDR3 has 15 amino acids. Trimming cost V 4 bases and J 9 bases, with 21 bases left between them. Looked up from germline, CDR1 is KGHSH and CDR2 is LQKENI. The CDR3 region has the DNA TGTGCCAGCTCACTGCTTTCCCACACAGAAATTAAAGCTTTCTTT. The encoded protein is CASSLLSHTEIKAFF.

The rearrangement links TRBV10-3 to TRBJ2-1, with 14 bases that match TRBD2. With V trimmed by 8 bases and J by 6 bases, 6 bases remained unmatched. The CDR3 is 15 residues long. Germline CDR1 and CDR2: ENHRY and SYGVKD. The CDR3 DNA reads as TGTGCCATCGGGACTAGCGGGAGTAAGGGCAATGAGCAGTTCTTC. Translating gives CAIGTSGSKGNEQFF.

This clone has a single count. The J gene is TRBJ2-4, the V gene TRBV3-1 (or the pseudogene TRBV3-2); 13 bases fit TRBD2. After removal of 0 bases from V and 0 bases from J, the junction contained 8 bases not matched to a gene. Per the germline V gene, CDR1 is LGHDT and CDR2 is YNNKEL (reference sequence). The CDR3 contains 20 residues. The chain's CDR3 is CASSQDAGTSGALAKNIQYF. The DNA for the CDR3 is TGTGCCAGCAGCCAAGACGCCGGGACTAGCGGGGCCTTAGCCAAAAACATTCAGTACTTC.

The gene calls are TRBV12-3 or TRBV12-4 and TRBJ2-1; 7 bases line up with TRBD1. V shed 6 bases and J 7 bases; nucleotides not matched to a gene: 6. This CDR3 contains 13 residues. This chain's CDR3 is CASSPRQGNEQFF. The CDR3 nucleotides read TGTGCCAGCAGCCCACGACAGGGAAATGAGCAGTTCTTC.

In regard to this clone: The junction and the germline gene differ at one end; a read error may be behind it. This sequence joins TRBV5-1 and TRBJ2-3, with D possibly TRBD2 on 6 matching bases. The CDR3 loop spans 14 amino acids. In germline, CDR1 is SGHRS, CDR2 YFSETQ. The CDR3 DNA follows: TGCGCCAACAGCTTTGGGGGGATCCCAGATACGCAGTATTTT. This codes for CANSFGGIPDTQYF.

This chain links TRBV21-1 with TRBJ1-2; the table's D call TRBD1 went unverified against the DNA. TRBV21-1 is a known pseudogene. The CDR3 runs 14 residues. CDR3 region: CASSNVKGGDGYTF. CDR3 bases: TGTGCCAGCAGCAACGTTAAAGGGGGCGATGGCTACACCTTC.

V is TRBV4-3 and J is TRBJ2-5, with D perhaps TRBD2 (6 bases). This CDR3 spans 13 amino acids. CDR1 is LGHNA and CDR2 is YSLEER in the germline V gene. V shed 2 bases and J shed 7 bases, with 11 bases lying between them. The CDR3 nucleotides are TGCGCCAGCAGCCAAATTTTTAGCGGGACCCAGTACTTC. Translating gives CASSQIFSGTQYF.

The V call is TRBV6-5, the J call TRBJ1-1; possibly TRBD1 for D (5 bases). Germline-derived CDR1 and CDR2 are MNHEY and SVGAGI. With 2 bases removed from V and 11 bases from J, the gap between germline ends came to 9 bases. The CDR3 runs 11 residues. The CDR3 region is CASSYQGEAFF. The CDR3 nucleotides read TGTGCCAGCAGTTACCAGGGCGAGGCTTTCTTT.

V usage is TRBV10-3 and J usage is TRBJ1-2, with 9 bases fitting TRBD1. From germline, CDR1 is ENHRY and CDR2 SYGVKD. J lost 6 bases, V lost 4 bases, and 3 bases had no gene match. The CDR3 has 13 amino acids. CDR3 loop: CAISAGQGDGYTF. The CDR3 DNA follows: TGTGCCATCAGTGCGGGACAGGGAGATGGCTACACCTTC.

In this sample, this clone turned up once. The chain joins TRBV12-5 to TRBJ2-1; 9 bases are a match to TRBD1. CDR1 LGHNT and CDR2 FRNRAP come from the germline V gene. CDR3 length: 15 residues. Unmatched junction bases numbered 9, after V lost 6 bases and J lost 6 bases. The CDR3 bases are TGTGCTAGTGGCCGGGGACAGGGCGTCCTCAATGAGCAGTTCTTC. It is translated as CASGRGQGVLNEQFF. Supplemented by reference TRBV12-5 and TRBJ2-1, the full variable domain reads DARVTQTPRHKVTEMGQEVTMRCQPILGHNTVFWYRQTMMQGLELLAYFRNRAPLDDSGMPKDRFSAEMPDATLATLKIQPSEPRDSAVYFCASGRGQGVLNEQFFGPGTRLTVL.

The chain combines TRBV7-2 with TRBJ1-5, with a possible D match to TRBD1 (5 bases). There are 15 residues in the CDR3. The germline V gene encodes CDR1 SGHTA and CDR2 FQGNSA. With 1 base removed from V and 5 bases from J, the gap between germline ends came to 12 bases. The CDR3 DNA reads as TGTGCCAGCAGCTTAGAGCCAGGGCCTCATCAGCCCCAGCATTTT. Its protein product is CASSLEPGPHQPQHF. Full variable domain (missing parts from reference TRBV7-2 and TRBJ1-5): GAGVSQSPSNKVTEKGKDVELRCDPISGHTALYWYRQSLGQGLEFLIYFQGNSAPDKSGLPSDRFSAERTGGSVSTLTIQRTQQEDSAVYLCASSLEPGPHQPQHFGDGTRLSIL.

The V call is TRBV2, the J call TRBJ1-6, with TRBD1 matching over 10 bases. Germline V gene sequence: CDR1 SNHLY, CDR2 FYNNEI. The CDR3 extends over 15 amino acids. V lost 8 bases and J lost 6; bases outside the gene matches: 7. The CDR3 here is CASRGTGAPNSPLHF. As DNA, the CDR3 is TGTGCCAGCCGAGGGACAGGGGCGCCTAATTCACCCCTCCACTTT.

This rearrangement joins TRBV4-3 to TRBJ2-7, with 9 bases that match TRBD1. Germline V CDR1 and CDR2: LGHNA, YSLEER. The CDR3 covers 14 residues. Trimming cost V 1 base and J 7 bases; bases outside gene matches: 5. CDR3 bases: TGCGCCAGCAGCCAAGTAGGGACAGGGCAAGAGCAGTACTTC. Its protein product is CASSQVGTGQEQYF.